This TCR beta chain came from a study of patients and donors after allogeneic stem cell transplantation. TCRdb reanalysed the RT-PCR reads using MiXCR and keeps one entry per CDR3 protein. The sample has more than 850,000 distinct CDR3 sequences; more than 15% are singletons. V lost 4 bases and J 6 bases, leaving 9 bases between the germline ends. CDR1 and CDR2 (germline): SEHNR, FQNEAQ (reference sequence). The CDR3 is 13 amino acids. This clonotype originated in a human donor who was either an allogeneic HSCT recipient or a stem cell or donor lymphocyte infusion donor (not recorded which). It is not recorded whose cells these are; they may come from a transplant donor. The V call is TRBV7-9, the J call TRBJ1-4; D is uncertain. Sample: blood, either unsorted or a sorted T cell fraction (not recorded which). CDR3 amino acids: CASSYPDHEKLFF. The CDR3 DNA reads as TGTGCCAGCAGCTACCCGGATCATGAAAAACTGTTTTTT.